The 14 T cell receptor beta chains below all came from one sample that was sequenced in a study of T-cell reconstitution after alpha-beta-depleted transplantation in children. For TCRbeta, the library was prepared with unique molecular identifiers. TCRdb ran MiXCR on the PCR reads and lists one entry per CDR3 protein. The sample lists about 610,000 distinct CDR3 sequences; about 10% were seen once. The sample consisted of PBMCs from the stem cell graft donor, taken from the stem cell graft. These TCRs come from a human donor who donated a stem cell graft to a child with acute myeloid leukemia.

The chain is built from TRBV7-2 and TRBJ2-1; the match to TRBD2 covers 12 bases. The V gene end was trimmed by 3 bases and the J gene end by 7 bases; junction bases not matched to a gene: 10. The CDR3 sequence is 17 residues long. The germline gives CDR1 SGHTA, CDR2 FQGNSA. CDR3 loop: CASSLRRLAGAGNEQFF. CDR3 sequence (DNA): TGTGCCAGCAGCTTGCGCAGACTAGCGGGAGCGGGAAATGAGCAGTTCTTC.

This clonotype was recorded at least ten times. V gene TRBV14 combines with J gene TRBJ2-7; D unclear. The CDR3 has 13 amino acids. CDR1 is SGHDN, CDR2 FVKESK, per germline. Trimming cost V 1 base and J 7 bases, with 11 bases left between them. The CDR3 protein is CASSQATAWEQYF. As DNA, the CDR3 is TGTGCCAGCAGCCAAGCAACTGCCTGGGAGCAGTACTTC.

V is TRBV4-3 and J is TRBJ2-7, with D uncertain. The germline gives CDR1 LGHNA, CDR2 YSLEER. The CDR3 extends over 13 amino acids. Trimming cost V 1 base and J 3 bases, with 7 bases left between them. DNA for the CDR3: TGCGCCAGCAGCCAAGGCGCCTTCTACGAGCAGTACTTC. This gives the protein CASSQGAFYEQYF.

This clonotype was observed at least ten times. The chain has TRBV28 and TRBJ2-1; D tentatively fits TRBD1 or TRBD2 (5 bases each). Trimming pared 8 bases from V and 9 bases from J, leaving 23 bases between. This CDR3 comprises 15 residues. Germline CDR1 reads MDHEN; CDR2 reads SYDVKM. CDR3 nucleotides: TGTGCCAGCGGGTCCCCGGAGCCGGGAAGGGGTGAGCAGTTCTTC. Residues: CASGSPEPGRGEQFF.

This clonotype was seen more than once but under ten times. The chain couples TRBV14 to TRBJ2-1, with D possibly TRBD2 on 6 matching bases. Germline values: CDR1 SGHDN, CDR2 FVKESK. With 5 bases removed from V and 3 bases from J, the gap between germline ends came to 14 bases. This CDR3 comprises 15 residues. CDR3 in DNA: TGTGCCAGCAGCGAAAGCGGGTCCCACTACAATGAGCAGTTCTTC. Protein sequence: CASSESGSHYNEQFF.

This clonotype was counted between two and nine times. The chain combines TRBV30 with TRBJ1-1; the D is unclear. The V and J ends lost 1 base and 2 bases respectively, with 14 bases between them. This CDR3 comprises 15 residues. Germline CDR1 is GTSNPN and CDR2 is SVGIG (reference sequence). The CDR3 reads CAWSDLNGPNTEAFF. CDR3 DNA: TGTGCCTGGAGTGACCTAAACGGGCCAAACACTGAAGCTTTCTTT.

This clonotype was detected only a few times. This chain joins TRBV7-2 and TRBJ2-1, with D tentatively TRBD1 (6 bases). CDR3 size: 16 residues. Germline V gene lookup returns CDR1 SGHTA and CDR2 FQGNSA. V was cut by 5 bases and J by 2 bases, with 16 bases left in between. The CDR3 nucleotides read TGTGCCAGCAGCCTGCACCTAGGGGGTCCCTACAATGAGCAGTTCTTC. Its protein product is CASSLHLGGPYNEQFF.

This clonotype was observed a handful of times. The rearrangement links TRBV4-2 to TRBJ2-5; 12 bases are a match to TRBD2. The CDR3 contains 19 residues. The germline V gene encodes CDR1 LGHNA and CDR2 YNFKEQ. The ends lost 3 bases at V and 4 bases at J; junction bases unmatched: 15. DNA for the CDR3: TGTGCCAGCAGCCAGTTGGCACTAGCGGGAGGAAGCGGGCCAGAGACCCAGTACTTC. Translation gives CASSQLALAGGSGPETQYF.

This clonotype turned up a few times. The gene calls are TRBV7-3 and TRBJ2-3; TRBD2 might be the D (6 bases). V dropped 0 bases and J dropped 0 bases, with 13 bases sitting between them. Germline CDR1 and CDR2: SGHTA and FQGTGA. The CDR3 length is 17 residues. The CDR3 DNA sequence: TGTGCCAGCAGCTTAACGCCGACTAGGGAAAGCACAGATACGCAGTATTTT. This gives the protein CASSLTPTRESTDTQYF.

This clonotype was recorded a few times. The chain recombines TRBV15 with TRBJ2-7; the match to TRBD1 covers 11 bases. This CDR3 is built from 15 residues. V trimming: 5 bases; J trimming: 5 bases; junction bases outside the gene matches: 8. Germline loops: CDR1 LNHNV, CDR2 YYDKDF (reference sequence). In nucleotides, the CDR3 is TGTGCCACCAGCGGAGGACAGGGGGCAATGGACGAGCAGTACTTC. This gives the protein CATSGGQGAMDEQYF.

This clonotype turned up a few times. The chain recombines TRBV28 with TRBJ2-7, with 9 bases lining up with TRBD1. The CDR3 runs to 14 residues. The V and J ends lost 6 bases and 3 bases, in that order; junction bases with no gene match: 6. Germline CDR1 MDHEN, CDR2 SYDVKM. The CDR3 DNA reads TGTGCCAGCAGATGGGACAGGGTACGCTACGAGCAGTACTTC. Its protein product is CASRWDRVRYEQYF.

A few counts support this clonotype. The chain recombines TRBV6-2 or TRBV6-3 with TRBJ1-1; tentatively, D is TRBD1 (5 bases). Deletions cut 4 bases from V and 0 bases from J, with 24 bases between. The length of the CDR3 is 19 residues. Germline lookup yields CDR1 MNHEY and CDR2 SVGEGT. The chain's CDR3 is CASSSPGDSQNPMNTEAFF. The CDR3 DNA is TGTGCCAGCAGTTCACCAGGAGACAGCCAAAACCCAATGAACACTGAAGCTTTCTTT.

The sample holds a few counts of this clonotype. The rearrangement joins TRBV29-1 to TRBJ2-2; 9 positions match TRBD1. CDR3 length equals 13 residues. Germline V gives CDR1 SQVTM, CDR2 ANQGSEA. V gave up 7 bases and J gave up 6 bases; unmatched junction bases: 6. CDR3 amino acids: CSAGTGIPGELFF. CDR3 DNA sequence: TGCAGCGCCGGGACAGGGATACCCGGGGAGCTGTTTTTT.

This clonotype appeared many times. This rearrangement joins TRBV5-1 to TRBJ1-1; D unclear. With 1 base removed from V and 3 bases from J, the gap between germline ends came to 10 bases. The CDR3 is 14 amino acids. In germline, CDR1 is SGHRS, CDR2 YFSETQ. The CDR3 nucleotides read TGCGCCAGCAGCTTGTGGTCAGGAGACACTGAAGCTTTCTTT. Amino acid sequence: CASSLWSGDTEAFF.